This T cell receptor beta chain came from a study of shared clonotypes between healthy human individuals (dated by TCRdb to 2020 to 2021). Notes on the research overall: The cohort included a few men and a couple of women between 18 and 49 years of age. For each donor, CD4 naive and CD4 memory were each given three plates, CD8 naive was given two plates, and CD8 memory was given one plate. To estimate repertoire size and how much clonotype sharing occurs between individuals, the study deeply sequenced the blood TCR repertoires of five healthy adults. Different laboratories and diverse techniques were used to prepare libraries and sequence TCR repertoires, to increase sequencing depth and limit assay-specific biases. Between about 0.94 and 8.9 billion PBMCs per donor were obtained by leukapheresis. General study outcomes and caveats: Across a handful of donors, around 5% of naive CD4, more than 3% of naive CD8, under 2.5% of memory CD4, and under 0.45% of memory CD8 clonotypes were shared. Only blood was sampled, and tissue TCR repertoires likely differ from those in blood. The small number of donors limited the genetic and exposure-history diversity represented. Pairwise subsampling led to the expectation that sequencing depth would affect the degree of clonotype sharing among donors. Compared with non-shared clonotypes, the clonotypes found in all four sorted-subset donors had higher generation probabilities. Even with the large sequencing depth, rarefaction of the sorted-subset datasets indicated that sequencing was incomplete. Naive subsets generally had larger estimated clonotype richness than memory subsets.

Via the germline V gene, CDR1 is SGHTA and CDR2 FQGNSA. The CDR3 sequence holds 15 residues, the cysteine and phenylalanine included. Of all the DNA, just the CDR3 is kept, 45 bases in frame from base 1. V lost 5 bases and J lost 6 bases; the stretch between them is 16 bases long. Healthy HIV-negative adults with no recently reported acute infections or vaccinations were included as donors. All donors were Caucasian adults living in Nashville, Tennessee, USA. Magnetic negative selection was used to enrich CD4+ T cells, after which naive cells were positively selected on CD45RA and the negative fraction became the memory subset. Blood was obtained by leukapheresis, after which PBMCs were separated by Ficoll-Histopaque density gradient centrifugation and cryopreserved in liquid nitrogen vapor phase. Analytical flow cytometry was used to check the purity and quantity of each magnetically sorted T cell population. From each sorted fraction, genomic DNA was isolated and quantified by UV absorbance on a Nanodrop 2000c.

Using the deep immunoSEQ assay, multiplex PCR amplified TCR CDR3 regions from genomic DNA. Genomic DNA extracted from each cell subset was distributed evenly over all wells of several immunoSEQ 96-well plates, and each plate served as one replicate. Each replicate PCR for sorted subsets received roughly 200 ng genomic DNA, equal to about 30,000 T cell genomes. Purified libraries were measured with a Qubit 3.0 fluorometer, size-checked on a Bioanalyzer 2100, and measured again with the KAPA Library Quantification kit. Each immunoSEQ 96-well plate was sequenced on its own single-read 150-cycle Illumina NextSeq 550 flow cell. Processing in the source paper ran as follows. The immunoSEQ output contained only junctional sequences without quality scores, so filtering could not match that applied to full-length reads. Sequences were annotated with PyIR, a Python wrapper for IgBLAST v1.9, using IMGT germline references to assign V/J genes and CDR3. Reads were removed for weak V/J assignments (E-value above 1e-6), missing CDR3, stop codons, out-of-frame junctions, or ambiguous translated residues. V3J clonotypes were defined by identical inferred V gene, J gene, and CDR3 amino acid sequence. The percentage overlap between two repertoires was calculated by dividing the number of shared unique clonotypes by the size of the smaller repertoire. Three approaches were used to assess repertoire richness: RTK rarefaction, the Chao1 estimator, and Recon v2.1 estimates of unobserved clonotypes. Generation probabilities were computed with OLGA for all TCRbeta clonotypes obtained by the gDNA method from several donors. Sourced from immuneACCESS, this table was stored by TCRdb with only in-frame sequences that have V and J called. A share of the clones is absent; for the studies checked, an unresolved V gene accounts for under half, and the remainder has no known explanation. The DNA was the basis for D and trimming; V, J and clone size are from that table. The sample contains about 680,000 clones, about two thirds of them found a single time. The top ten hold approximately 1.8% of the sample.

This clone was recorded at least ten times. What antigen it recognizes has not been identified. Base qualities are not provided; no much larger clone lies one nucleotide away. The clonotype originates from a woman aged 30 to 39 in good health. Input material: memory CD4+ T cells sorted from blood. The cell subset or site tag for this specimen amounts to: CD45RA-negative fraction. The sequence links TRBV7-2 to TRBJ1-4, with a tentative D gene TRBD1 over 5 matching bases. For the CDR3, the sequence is CASSPVGAFYEKLFF. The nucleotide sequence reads TGTGCCAGCAGCCCCGTCGGGGCGTTTTATGAAAAACTGTTTTTT.